This T cell receptor (beta chain) was identified in a study of molecular identifiers for immune sequencing clone quantification. Concerning this clonotype: A read error may account for a junction end that differs from germline.

TCRdb re-called the PCR reads through MiXCR, storing one row per CDR3 protein. Here the sample spans approximately 100,000 distinct CDR3 sequences, under 40% being singletons. The CDR3 has 14 residues. Looked up from germline, CDR1 is PRHDT and CDR2 is FYEKMQ (reference sequence). This chain links TRBV13 with TRBJ1-4; 9 positions match TRBD1. This sequence originates from a human donor in good health. Some libraries in this study had Jurkat cell RNA spiked in. The sample consisted of naive CD8+ T cells from blood, with Jurkat cell RNA spiked in. Subset specified: FACS-sorted CD8+CD4-CCR7+CD45RA+ naive T cells. CDR3 DNA: TGTGCCGGCAGCTTGGGACAGGGAGAGGAAAAACTGTTTTTT. Residues: CAGSLGQGEEKLFF.